This TCR beta chain was recovered during a study of PD-L1 blockade in urothelial cancer. Data came from immunoSEQ multiplex PCR; TCRdb stores just in-frame clones and leaves some out. This table has about 76,000 clones, about 85% appearing once. V shed 5 bases and J 7 bases; nucleotides not matched to a gene: 8. Germline V lookup: CDR1 SGHTA, CDR2 FQGNSA. The CDR3 loop spans 15 amino acids. The specimen comprised PBMCs, sampled around atezolizumab (anti-PD-L1) treatment. V gene TRBV7-2 combines with J gene TRBJ1-4; TRBD1 agrees at 9 bases. This receptor was identified in a man aged 70-80 years with urothelial cancer. CDR3 sequence reads: CASSQQGARSEKLFF. The CDR3 nucleotides read TGTGCCAGCAGCCAACAGGGGGCGAGGAGTGAAAAACTGTTTTTT.